The entry below gives a single T cell receptor (beta chain) sequence along with its context. No antigen is known for it. No much larger clone is present one base from it, and per-base qualities are unavailable. The sample originates from a study of T cell responses to AZD1222 COVID-19 vaccine (dated by TCRdb to about 2021). About the full investigation: AZD1222 recipients given second doses at about 4 weeks or at about 12 weeks were pooled, since spike-specific TCR depth and breadth were not found to differ between the two schedules. Enrollment into the trials was organized by age into subgroups of 18-55, 56-69 and 70-plus years, and those subgroups contained approximately 150, 30 and 60 TCR-sequenced participants, respectively. A total of 233 trial participants underwent TCR sequencing, of whom about 210 had received two doses of AZD1222 and some 25 had received two doses of the MenACWY control vaccine.

Explained via the paper, the time point label denotes: baseline before first vaccination. Samples from vaccinated people were obtained from the UK trials COV001 and COV002, which included a single-blind randomized controlled phase 2/3 trial of AZD1222 (ChAdOx1 nCoV-19) in healthy adults. For TCRbeta chain sequencing, PBMC samples were collected from trial participants at day 0 and at day 28 after the second dose. Overall study outcomes, separate from this receptor: The whole spike protein was spanned by vaccine-associated CD4 TCRs, and dominant responses were seen in regions 160-218 and 743-854. Nearly half of unique spike-specific TCRs reportedly recognized epitopes outside regions mutated in the B.1.351 and B.1.1.7 variants. Most participants were white British and females outnumbered males, and the authors suggested that clonal diversity may have been underestimated. Because no samples from the day 14 peak response were available, repertoires could be characterized only after the peak T cell response. A significant rise in spike-specific TCR breadth and depth was observed after two AZD1222 doses relative to day 0 and relative to MenACWY recipients. In the small 56-69-year group, the increase in depth fell short of significance, most likely because of low power. Only five or six AZD1222 recipients were SARS-CoV-2 seropositive at baseline, limiting conclusions about previously exposed vaccinees.

The CDR3 regions of human TCRbeta chains were subjected to immunosequencing. Under the source paper's analysis protocol: Repertoire TCRs were checked for matches against a reference library of SARS-CoV-2-specific TCRs that had been generated using the MIRA antigen-specificity platform. Breadth was defined as the fraction of unique TCRs that were SARS-CoV-2-associated, and depth was defined as the fraction of total T cells that were SARS-CoV-2-associated. Using the MIRA data, each spike-specific TCR was assigned both to the spike region to which the TCR was reactive and to a CD4 or CD8 class. Log10-transformed breadth and depth values were compared by one-way ANOVA with Sidak's multiple comparisons tests. TCRdb stores this immuneACCESS table with in-frame sequences only. Part of the clones is absent; in the studies checked, under half of the shortfall reflects unresolved V genes, and no reason is known for the rest. The D gene and trimming were derived from the DNA, and the V and J assignments and clone size from that table. The sample table contains roughly 120,000 clones; only one count was recorded for roughly 88% of them. The ten largest make up about a tenth of the sample.

The CDR3 runs 13 residues from the cysteine to the phenylalanine. Only the CDR3 region is kept as DNA, spanning 39 bases read in frame from base 1. At the junction V is shortened by 5 bases and J by 7 bases; bases outside the gene matches: 6. Specimen: peripheral blood, collected on day 0 of AZD1222 vaccination. Recombination linked TRBV12-3 or TRBV12-4 to TRBJ1-1, and 8 junctional nucleotides match TRBD1. The sequence came from an adult in good health. CDR3 protein: CASSPGTGVEAFF. The nucleotides are TGTGCCAGCAGTCCAGGGACAGGCGTTGAAGCTTTCTTT.